A single sample is the source of the 29 T cell receptor beta chains below, sequenced in a study of T-cell memory formation after mild COVID-19. TCRdb processed the 5' RACE reads anew with MiXCR; each CDR3 protein has one entry. The table lists roughly 130,000 distinct CDR3 sequences, about 6% of them singletons. Sequenced: PBMCs or a T cell subset sorted from them (not recorded which). The receptors come from an adult woman who had mild COVID-19 (a few samples of this study predate the infection). Cell type and time point are not known.

The J gene is TRBJ2-3, the V gene TRBV24-1; a weak D match, TRBD1 (6 bases). The V end lost 7 bases, the J end lost 8 bases, and 12 bases lay between the germline ends. The germline gives CDR1 KGHDR, CDR2 SFDVKD. The CDR3 length is 12 residues. For the CDR3, the DNA is TGTGCCACCAGGGGCATGGGGGCTACGCAGTATTTT. It codes for CATRGMGATQYF.

This clonotype came up many times. This chain uses TRBV20-1 with TRBJ1-1; 8 nucleotides match TRBD1. With 5 bases clipped from V and 7 bases from J, the junction kept 15 bases outside the gene matches. This CDR3 spans 15 amino acids. CDR1 is DFQATT and CDR2 is SNEGSKA in the germline V gene (reference sequence). CDR3 residues: CSAHINDRGGGEAFF. The CDR3 DNA reads as TGCAGTGCTCATATAAACGACAGGGGCGGCGGTGAAGCTTTCTTT.

This clonotype was counted ten times or more. The rearrangement links TRBV5-1 to TRBJ1-1; a possible D gene is TRBD1 (5 bases). This CDR3 has 14 residues. From germline, CDR1 is SGHRS and CDR2 YFSETQ. V dropped 2 bases and J dropped 0 bases, with 8 bases sitting between them. The CDR3 DNA reads TGCGCCAGCAGCTTCGACAGATTGAACACTGAAGCTTTCTTT. Amino acid sequence: CASSFDRLNTEAFF.

This clonotype has only a few counts. The rearrangement links TRBV5-1 to TRBJ1-5, with D hard to call. Trimming removed 0 bases at V and 5 bases at J, with 6 bases between. Germline CDR1 is SGHRS and CDR2 is YFSETQ. CDR3 length equals 13 residues. Here the CDR3 DNA reads TGCGCCAGCAGCTTGGAGGTGGATCAGCCCCAGCATTTT. It encodes CASSLEVDQPQHF.

This clonotype was counted a few times. The rearrangement uses TRBV7-2 and TRBJ2-1; either TRBD1 or TRBD2 may supply D (5 bases each). Germline V gene data show CDR1 as SGHTA and CDR2 as FQGNSA. V lost 3 bases to trimming and J lost 9 bases, with 18 bases between them. The CDR3 totals 15 residues. The CDR3 DNA sequence: TGTGCCAGCAGCTTGTTCACTTCCGGGACGGGTGAGCAGTTCTTC. Translating gives CASSLFTSGTGEQFF.

This clonotype was detected a few times. This chain joins TRBV6-2 or TRBV6-3 and TRBJ1-2; no clear D gene. Germline lookup yields CDR1 MNHEY and CDR2 SVGEGT. The CDR3 has 13 amino acids. V gave up 5 bases and J gave up 2 bases, with 9 bases separating them. The CDR3 region is CASSLTDNYGYTF. As DNA, the CDR3 is TGTGCCAGCAGTCTGACCGACAACTATGGCTACACCTTC.

The chain uses TRBV4-3 and TRBJ2-4; no reliable D call. Trimming removed 0 bases from V and 0 bases from J, with 9 bases in between. The CDR3 has 16 residues. The germline gives CDR1 LGHNA, CDR2 YSLEER. The CDR3 DNA is TGCGCCAGCAGCCAAGAGAGGCTACTAGCCAAAAACATTCAGTACTTC. Translation: CASSQERLLAKNIQYF.

This clonotype has only a few counts. V usage is TRBV6-6 and J usage is TRBJ1-1; 7 bases agree with TRBD1. Trimming cost V 3 bases and J 2 bases; bases outside gene matches: 12. This CDR3 contains 17 residues. Per germline, CDR1 MNHNY and CDR2 SVGAGI (reference sequence). CDR3 coding DNA: TGTGCCAGCAGTTATGGCACCGGGGACAGTTTTAACACTGAAGCTTTCTTT. It codes for CASSYGTGDSFNTEAFF.

This clonotype was observed a few times. The chain recombines TRBV5-1 with TRBJ2-5, with D uncertain. The germline V gene has CDR1 SGHRS and CDR2 YFSETQ. The CDR3 is 14 residues long. V was cut by 1 base and J by 5 bases, with 12 bases left in between. CDR3 sequence: CASSLNLVEETQYF. The CDR3 region has the DNA TGCGCCAGCAGCTTGAATCTGGTCGAGGAGACCCAGTACTTC.

The chain has TRBV4-1 and TRBJ2-1; possibly TRBD1 or TRBD2 for D (7 bases each). CDR1 MGHRA and CDR2 YSYEKL come from the germline V gene. The CDR3 has 16 amino acids. Trimming took off 1 base at V and 3 bases at J, with 13 bases between the two ends. CDR3 sequence reads: CASSQVGRGLYNEQFF. The CDR3 DNA sequence: TGCGCCAGCAGCCAAGTGGGGAGGGGGCTCTACAATGAGCAGTTCTTC.

This sequence joins TRBV5-1 and TRBJ2-7; TRBD2 agrees at 10 bases. Germline CDR1 SGHRS, CDR2 YFSETQ. V dropped 1 base and J dropped 6; count of bases not matched to a gene: 10. This CDR3 comprises 16 residues. Here the CDR3 DNA reads TGCGCCAGCAGCTTGAGCTCCACTAGCGGGAAGACCGAGCAGTACTTC. This gives the protein CASSLSSTSGKTEQYF.

This clonotype turned up a few times. This chain links TRBV7-8 with TRBJ1-1, with no clear D. The CDR3 covers 15 residues. In germline, CDR1 is SGHVS, CDR2 FQNEAQ. V lost 0 bases, J lost 3 bases, and 11 bases lay in between. In DNA, the CDR3 is TGTGCCAGCAGCTTAGCAGGGCCCCGGGACACTGAAGCTTTCTTT. Translating gives CASSLAGPRDTEAFF.

This clonotype was seen a handful of times. The chain is built from TRBV9 and TRBJ2-1, with no clear D. Germline-derived CDR1 and CDR2 are SGDLS and YYNGEE. Trimming cost V 0 bases and J 5 bases, with 9 bases left between them. There are 14 residues in the CDR3. Here the CDR3 reads CASSVGPENNEQFF. CDR3 in DNA: TGTGCCAGCAGCGTAGGCCCAGAGAACAATGAGCAGTTCTTC.

CDR3 in DNA: TGTGCCAGCAGTGGGGGTCGGGGCCCGACAGATACGCAGTATTTT. This translates into CASSGGRGPTDTQYF. J is TRBJ2-3 and V is TRBV2; D possibly uses TRBD1 or TRBD2 (5 bases each). Germline CDR1 SNHLY, CDR2 FYNNEI. The CDR3 is made up of 15 amino acids. V gave up 4 bases and J gave up 3 bases, with 14 bases separating them.

This chain uses TRBV4-1 with TRBJ2-1; D is ambiguous. CDR1 and CDR2 from the germline V gene are MGHRA and YSYEKL. Trimming took off 1 base at V and 5 bases at J, with 15 bases between the two ends. The CDR3 is 16 residues long. CDR3 residues: CASSQGRTPPHNEQFF. As DNA, the CDR3 is TGCGCCAGCAGCCAAGGACGTACGCCGCCCCACAATGAGCAGTTCTTC.

In this sample, this clonotype turned up a few times. The chain joins TRBV15 to TRBJ2-5; 7 bases line up with TRBD2. V lost 2 bases, J lost 7 bases, and 13 bases stayed unmatched. CDR1 and CDR2 (germline): LNHNV, YYDKDF (reference sequence). This CDR3 is 16 amino acids long. The CDR3 loop reads CATSRNPRGDEGTQYF. The DNA of the CDR3 is TGTGCCACCAGCAGAAATCCCCGGGGGGATGAGGGGACCCAGTACTTC. The full variable domain, in which reference TRBV15 and TRBJ2-5 provide the parts outside the CDR3, is DAMVIQNPRYQVTQFGKPVTLSCSQTLNHNVMYWYQQKSSQAPKLLFHYYDKDFNNEADTPDNFQSRRPNTSFCFLDIRSPGLGDTAMYLCATSRNPRGDEGTQYFGPGTRLLVL.

The chain carries TRBV5-5 and TRBJ2-3, with 7 bases that match TRBD1. CDR3 length: 16 amino acids. In germline, CDR1 is SGHKS, CDR2 YYEKEE (reference sequence). J was trimmed by 5 bases and V by 4 bases; bases with no gene match: 13. CDR3 nucleotides: TGTGCCAGCAGCGCTACAGGGGCGATGACCTTAGATACGCAGTATTTT. This gives the protein CASSATGAMTLDTQYF.

The chain couples TRBV27 to TRBJ1-4; TRBD1 agrees at 9 bases. Germline V CDR1 and CDR2: MNHEY, SMNVEV (reference sequence). CDR3 length: 13 residues. With 5 bases clipped from V and 8 bases from J, the junction kept 3 bases outside the gene matches. CDR3 residues: CASSGTGREKLFF. In DNA, the CDR3 is TGTGCCAGCAGTGGGACAGGGAGGGAAAAACTGTTTTTT.

The chain carries TRBV5-1 and TRBJ2-3; D gene unclear. The ends were cut back, 7 bases at V and 0 bases at J, with 15 bases in the middle. The CDR3 covers 15 residues. Germline CDR1 is SGHRS and CDR2 is YFSETQ. The CDR3 region has the DNA TGCGCCAGCGTTGATTCTTCAAGTAGCACAGATACGCAGTATTTT. Its protein is CASVDSSSSTDTQYF.

This clonotype has at least ten counts. The rearrangement uses TRBV12-3 or TRBV12-4 and TRBJ1-6, with 8 bases fitting TRBD1. Trimming took 6 bases from V and 9 from J; bases not matched to a gene: 7. There are 14 residues in the CDR3. CDR3 in amino acids: CASRRTGPGSPLHF. The DNA of the CDR3 is TGTGCCAGCAGACGGACAGGGCCTGGTTCACCCCTCCACTTT.

The chain is built from TRBV3-1 and TRBJ2-7, with a tentative D call TRBD1 (5 bases). V lost 8 bases, J lost 0 bases, and 11 bases lay in between. The CDR3 has 13 amino acids. CDR1 LGHDT and CDR2 YNNKEL come from the germline V gene (reference sequence). In DNA, the CDR3 is TGTGCCAGCTCCTTCCAGGGCTCCTACGAGCAGTACTTC. Translated, it gives CASSFQGSYEQYF.

This chain uses TRBV5-1 with TRBJ2-1, with D perhaps matching TRBD1 or TRBD2 (6 bases each). Germline assignment: CDR1 SGHRS and CDR2 YFSETQ. Trimming shortened V by 5 bases and J by 10 bases, and 13 bases separated the two germline ends. The CDR3 sequence is 12 residues long. The CDR3 nucleotides read TGCGCCAGCAGGAGGGGGGCCGGGGAGCAGTTCTTC. Translation: CASRRGAGEQFF.

Worth noting for this clonotype: One end of the junction does not line up with germline, which may come from a read error. The gene calls are TRBV7-9 and TRBJ1-1, with D uncertain. CDR1 SEHNR and CDR2 FQNEAQ come from the germline V gene (reference sequence). The CDR3 consists of 13 residues. DNA for the CDR3: TGTGCCAGCAGCCTAGCGACGGGGACTGAAGCTTTCTTT. Its protein product is CASSLATGTEAFF.

CDR3 region: CASSPPRPQETQYF. The CDR3 DNA reads as TGTGCCAGCTCACCACCGCGGCCTCAAGAGACCCAGTACTTC. The chain uses TRBV18 and TRBJ2-5; D gene ambiguous. The CDR3 loop spans 14 amino acids. The V gene's germline CDR1 is KGHSH and CDR2 LQKENI. V was pared by 0 bases and J by 2 bases, with 7 bases between.

The chain employs TRBV10-3 and TRBJ2-6; weak D call: TRBD1 (6 bases). The V end was cut by 11 bases, the J end by 0 bases, with 11 bases between. This CDR3 region has 14 residues. Germline V gene sequence: CDR1 ENHRY, CDR2 SYGVKD. The CDR3 sequence is CACRGDSGANVLTF. In DNA form, the CDR3 reads TGTGCCTGCAGGGGCGACTCTGGGGCCAACGTCCTGACTTTC.

This clonotype was observed at least ten times. The chain couples TRBV5-1 to TRBJ2-5, with D perhaps TRBD2 (6 bases). Trimming pared 0 bases from V and 7 bases from J, leaving 16 bases between. CDR1 is SGHRS and CDR2 is YFSETQ in the germline V gene. The CDR3 covers 15 residues. The CDR3 nucleotides are TGCGCCAGCAGCTTGGACGGGAGCGAGTTGGGGACCCAGTACTTC. As protein: CASSLDGSELGTQYF.

V gene TRBV12-3 or TRBV12-4 combines with J gene TRBJ2-7, with a tentative D call TRBD1 (6 bases). The length of the CDR3 is 14 residues. The V and J ends lost 6 bases and 2 bases respectively, with 14 bases between them. In DNA form, the CDR3 reads TGTGCCAGCAGGCTAGGGGGTTCTCCCTACGAGCAGTACTTC. Protein product: CASRLGGSPYEQYF.

The genes are TRBV4-3 and TRBJ2-7, with TRBD1 matching over 7 bases. CDR1 and CDR2 (germline): LGHNA, YSLEER. The junction had 6 bases not matched to a gene; V was cut back by 1 base and J by 6 bases. The CDR3 extends over 14 amino acids. CDR3 in amino acids: CASSQGQGKGEQYF. CDR3 sequence (DNA): TGCGCCAGCAGCCAAGGACAGGGCAAGGGCGAGCAGTACTTC.

This clonotype was seen many times. This sequence joins TRBV12-3 or TRBV12-4 and TRBJ2-3, with 10 bases lining up with TRBD2. This CDR3 has 15 residues. V lost 0 bases and J lost 3; bases outside the gene matches: 0. As DNA, the CDR3 is TGTGCCAGCAGTTTAGCACTAGCGGGGACAGATACGCAGTATTTT. Protein: CASSLALAGTDTQYF.